Described below is a single T cell receptor beta chain sequence and its context. The CDR3 totals 16 residues. The germline V gene encodes CDR1 LNHNV and CDR2 YYDKDF (reference sequence). Trimming took off 0 bases at V and 2 bases at J, with 13 bases between the two ends. This entry is derived from a study of blood T cell repertoires in COVID-19. Study overall: COVID-19 samples, acute and convalescent, were from the United States, Italy and Spain.

Source study methods: It was from reference gene primer amplification that nucleated cell counts were estimated. Data came from immunoSEQ multiplex PCR; TCRdb stores just in-frame clones and leaves some out. V, J and clone size reflect that table, while D and trimming were determined from the DNA. The sample contains tens of thousands of clones, more than 70% of which appear only once. The source material was peripheral blood. This clonotype was obtained from a human donor in a cohort sampled during active COVID-19. The chain uses TRBV15 and TRBJ2-5, with a tentative D call TRBD1 (5 bases). The CDR3 nucleotides read TGTGCCACCAGCAGAGATAAACAGGATAATCAAGAGACCCAGTACTTC. Translating gives CATSRDKQDNQETQYF.